A single sample is the source of the 4 T cell receptor beta chains below, sequenced in a study of T cells after yellow fever vaccination. One entry per CDR3 protein results from TCRdb running MiXCR on the 5' RACE reads. The sample consists of 250,000 or so distinct CDR3 sequences, roughly 4% of them appearing once. The sequences come from PBMCs, collected 15 days after the yellow fever booster vaccination. The receptors were sampled from a man aged 18 to 35 who received the YFV17D yellow fever vaccine.

This clonotype appeared many times. The chain has TRBV20-1 and TRBJ1-1; TRBD1 agrees at 8 bases. CDR3 size: 12 residues. Trimming took 5 bases from V and 4 from J; bases not matched to a gene: 3. Germline V lookup: CDR1 DFQATT, CDR2 SNEGSKA (reference sequence). In nucleotides, the CDR3 is TGCAGTGCTCGGACAGGGAGCACTGAAGCTTTCTTT. Translated, it gives CSARTGSTEAFF.

This clonotype was found many times. The V and J genes are TRBV5-1 and TRBJ2-4; no clear D gene. From germline, CDR1 is SGHRS and CDR2 YFSETQ. The CDR3 contains 15 residues. Deletions cut 1 base from V and 0 bases from J, with 8 bases between. CDR3 nucleotides: TGCGCCAGCAGCTTGTTAGGTTCAGCCAAAAACATTCAGTACTTC. This encodes CASSLLGSAKNIQYF.

This clonotype was found many times. The rearrangement links TRBV9 to TRBJ1-1; 12 nucleotides align to TRBD1. The CDR3 runs 14 residues. Germline assignment: CDR1 SGDLS and CDR2 YYNGEE. V gave up 7 bases and J gave up 6 bases; unmatched junction bases: 7. CDR3 in DNA: TGTGCCAGCGGGGGACAGGGGGCTCCGGCTGAAGCTTTCTTT. It yields the protein CASGGQGAPAEAFF.

This clonotype was recorded at least ten times. The gene calls are TRBV6-5 and TRBJ2-7; D is unclear. Germline lookup yields CDR1 MNHEY and CDR2 SVGAGI. V was cut by 6 bases and J by 2 bases, with 17 bases left in between. CDR3 size: 15 residues. CDR3 region: CASRTIPLDAYEQYV. Written as DNA, the CDR3 is TGTGCCAGCAGGACGATACCCCTTGATGCCTACGAGCAGTACGTC.